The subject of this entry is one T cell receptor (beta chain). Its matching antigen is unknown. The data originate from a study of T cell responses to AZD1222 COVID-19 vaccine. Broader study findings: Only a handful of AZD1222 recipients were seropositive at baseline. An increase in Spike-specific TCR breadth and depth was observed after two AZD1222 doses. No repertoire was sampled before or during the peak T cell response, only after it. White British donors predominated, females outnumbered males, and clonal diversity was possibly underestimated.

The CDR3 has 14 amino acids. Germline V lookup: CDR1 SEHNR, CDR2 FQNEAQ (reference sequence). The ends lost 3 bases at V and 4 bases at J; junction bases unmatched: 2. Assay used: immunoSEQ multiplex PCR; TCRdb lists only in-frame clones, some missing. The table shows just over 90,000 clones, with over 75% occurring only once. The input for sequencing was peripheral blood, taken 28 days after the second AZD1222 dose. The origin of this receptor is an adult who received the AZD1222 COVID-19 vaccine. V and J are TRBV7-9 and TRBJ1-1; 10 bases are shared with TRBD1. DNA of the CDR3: TGTGCCAGCAGCTTGGGACAGGGGAGCACTGAAGCTTTCTTT. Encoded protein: CASSLGQGSTEAFF.